This T cell receptor beta chain was sequenced during a study of blood T cell repertoires in COVID-19. Study context: The United States, Italy and Spain provided the acute and convalescent COVID-19 samples. From T cells, B-cell-depleted T cells, or PBMCs came the material, which was cDNA or gDNA.

Per the original methods: The authors estimated nucleated cell counts from reference gene primer amplification. TCRdb's copy holds only in-frame clones and misses some; the assay was immunoSEQ multiplex PCR. That table gives V, J and clone size, and the DNA gave D and trimming. In the table there are about 120,000 clones, approximately 92% of which are singletons. Germline trimming cut 5 bases from V and 3 bases from J; bases unmatched to any gene: 5. The CDR3 is made up of 15 amino acids. CDR1 is SGHVS and CDR2 is FQNEAQ in the germline V gene. The chain joins TRBV7-8 to TRBJ1-5, with 9 positions matching TRBD1. The sample comprised peripheral blood. The receptor comes from a man aged 65 to 79 with active or convalescent COVID-19. The DNA of the CDR3 is TGTGCCAGCAGCCAAGGACAGGGGACCAATCAGCCCCAGCATTTT. As protein: CASSQGQGTNQPQHF.